Below are 6 T cell receptor beta chains sequenced from a single sample in a study of Ad26.COV2.S vaccination and SARS-CoV-2 variants (TCRdb year 2021). Receptor libraries were prepared by the immunoSEQ multiplex PCR assay. This is the immuneACCESS table as TCRdb keeps it, with only in-frame sequences that have V and J called. A part of the clones is gone; compared with another copy, unresolved V genes explain less than half, and the rest is unexplained. The table for this sample lists about 370,000 clones; about nine tenths of them were counted only once. The ten largest clones represent approximately 3.7% of the sample. The sample's treatment or condition label, in plain terms: roughly 19 received Ad26.COV2.S at low or high dose, single or two shots; a few received placebo; per-sample allocation not given. For vaccine and placebo recipients, the sequenced repertoires came from samples collected on day 63 after the first injection.

The sequencing used peripheral blood, collected in a trial of Ad26.COV2.S vaccine versus placebo. The source is a person between 18 and 65 years old who received the Ad26.COV2.S COVID-19 vaccine or a placebo.

This clone occurred a few times. The V gene is TRBV5-1, the J gene TRBJ2-1, with D perhaps TRBD2 (5 bases). The germline gives CDR1 SGHRS, CDR2 YFSETQ. The V gene lost 1 base and the J gene lost 8 bases, with 7 bases spanning the gap. CDR3 length: 12 residues. In nucleotides, the CDR3 is TGCGCCAGCAGCTTGAATAGCGATGAGCAGTTCTTC. It translates to CASSLNSDEQFF.

The CDR3 sequence: CSVDRGMNTEAFF. The DNA for the CDR3 is TGCAGCGTTGACAGGGGAATGAACACTGAAGCTTTCTTT. This chain links TRBV29-1 with TRBJ1-1, with D possibly TRBD1 on 6 matching bases. Trimming cost V 3 bases and J 0 bases, with 8 bases left between them. The CDR3 sequence is 13 residues long. In germline, CDR1 is SQVTM, CDR2 ANQGSEA.

This clone has only one observation. This chain uses TRBV19 with TRBJ1-1, with D possibly being TRBD1 (5 bases). CDR3 size: 13 residues. V was pared by 3 bases and J by 3 bases, with 8 bases between. Per germline, CDR1 LNHDA and CDR2 SQIVND (reference sequence). The CDR3 region is CASSIRVDTEAFF. CDR3 bases: TGTGCCAGTAGTATCAGGGTAGACACTGAAGCTTTCTTT.

For this clone: This same CDR3 is encoded by further DNA sequences in the sample. The CDR3 coding sequence is TGTGCCAGCAGCCGGGGACAGGTTAGCTCCTACGAGCAGTACTTC. Its protein product is CASSRGQVSSYEQYF. The V call is TRBV3-1 (or the pseudogene TRBV3-2), the J call TRBJ2-7, with 8 bases that match TRBD1. The CDR3 runs 15 residues. CDR1 is LGHDT and CDR2 is YNNKEL in the germline V gene (reference sequence). The junction had 5 bases not matched to a gene; V was cut back by 4 bases and J by 0 bases.

As regards this clone: Other DNA sequences in the sample encode the same CDR3. The CDR3 DNA reads TGTGCCAGCAGTTACTCCGGGACTAGCACAGATACGCAGTATTTT. Protein: CASSYSGTSTDTQYF. This rearrangement joins TRBV6-5 to TRBJ2-3; D perhaps matches TRBD2 (6 bases). This CDR3 is built from 15 residues. Germline V lookup: CDR1 MNHEY, CDR2 SVGAGI. V was shortened by 0 bases and J by 0 bases, with 7 bases between the two germline ends.

The genes are TRBV6-5 and TRBJ1-4; TRBD1 might be the D (5 bases). Trimming shortened V by 7 bases and J by 8 bases, and 14 bases separated the two germline ends. The CDR3 loop spans 13 amino acids. Germline CDR1 reads MNHEY; CDR2 reads SVGAGI. As DNA, the CDR3 is TGTGCCAGCAAGGGACGAGGGAGAGAAAAACTGTTTTTT. Translating it yields CASKGRGREKLFF.